The following is a T cell receptor (beta chain) sequence with its context. TCRdb keeps only in-frame clones here, not all; method: immunoSEQ multiplex PCR. Among 350,000 to 450,000 clones listed, 75% to 90% were seen once. These data originate in a study of blood T cell repertoires in COVID-19. The germline gives CDR1 SQVTM, CDR2 ANQGSEA. This CDR3 contains 15 residues. Germline trimming cut 6 bases from V and 2 bases from J; bases unmatched to any gene: 10. Sequenced sample: PBMCs or T cells enriched from blood (not recorded which). The gene calls are TRBV29-1 and TRBJ2-7; TRBD1 agrees at 10 bases. The origin of this receptor is a man aged 30 to 45 who had recovered from COVID-19. CDR3 bases: TGCAGCGTAAGATCCGGGACAGGGGCAACCTACGAGCAGTACTTC. Amino acids: CSVRSGTGATYEQYF.